A selection of T cell receptor beta chains follows, all from one sample in a study of cytomegalovirus exposure and HLA in healthy donors. Some clones are missing from TCRdb's copy, which holds only in-frame ones; the method was immunoSEQ multiplex PCR. The sample lists around 62,000 clones, 75% occurring once. Sequencing input: PBMCs. The receptors shown here come from a man in his fifties or sixties in good health and CMV-seropositive. Both conserved end residues are trimmed from each CDR3.

>TRBV2|TRBJ2-7
ASQWRAASYEQY
>TRBV14|TRBJ2-5
ASSQGVMQGLNQETQY
>TRBV11-2|TRBJ1-2
ASSPHSGQGFGYT
>TRBV11-3|TRBJ2-1
ASSLGVDIWTYNEQF
>TRBV4-2|TRBJ2-7
ASSHRQGQLYEQY
>TRBV7-9|TRBJ2-1
ASSLDQGLIYNEQF
>TRBV5-8|TRBJ2-1
ASSLATSGRGLLWF
>TRBV10-2|TRBJ2-7
ASSLGPDRAVSYEQY
>TRBV5-1|TRBJ1-1
ASSKDSSNTEAF
>TRBV6-5|TRBJ1-2
ASSKRTDGYT
>TRBV7-9|TRBJ2-6
SSSSVGAGAGANVLT
>TRBV5-6|.
ASSLNRYEQY
>TRBV11-2|TRBJ1-1
ASSLVSDTEAF
>TRBV18|TRBJ2-5
ASSSRQGSQETQY
>TRBV7-6|TRBJ2-5
ASSTLRTSGGIRETQY
>TRBV4-1|TRBJ2-3
ASSRTGSTDTQY
>TRBV19|TRBJ1-5
ASSITLTASEH
>TRBV6-5|TRBJ1-5
ASSPGGGNQPQH
>TRBV7-6|TRBJ2-2
ASSLVAGGLNTGELF
>TRBV9|TRBJ1-3
ASSVGRQGGLGLAGNTIY
>TRBV6-5|TRBJ1-5
ASRGSGGNNQPQH
>TRBV6-5|TRBJ2-2
ASMLGQGTTGELF
>TRBV7-9|TRBJ1-6
ASRYVTGEPLH
>TRBV19|TRBJ2-7
ASSDTGGIREQY
>TRBV12-5|TRBJ2-7
ASGPGTGGEQY
>TRBV6-1|TRBJ2-7
ASSEGARGPYEQY
>TRBV5-1|TRBJ2-7
ASGIGLAGPEQY
>TRBV28|TRBJ2-1
ASSFGGSLRNEQF
>TRBV7-9|TRBJ2-1
ASSLSGGAGDEQF
>TRBV7-6|TRBJ2-3
ASSLATAVGDTQY
>TRBV9|TRBJ1-4
ASSVGRVEGSNEKLF
>TRBV7-9|TRBJ2-7
ASSAGTSIHEQY
>TRBV5-6|TRBJ1-1
ASSSGQGVTEAF
>TRBV29-1|TRBJ1-1
SVRGPTGLGTEAF
>TRBV6-5|TRBJ1-5
ASSYRQGDRNQPQH
>TRBV11-3|TRBJ1-2
ASSMGGTDGYT
>TRBV7-9|TRBJ2-2
ASSLRAGGTGELF
>TRBV5-1|TRBJ2-5
ASSLTSGGTKETQY